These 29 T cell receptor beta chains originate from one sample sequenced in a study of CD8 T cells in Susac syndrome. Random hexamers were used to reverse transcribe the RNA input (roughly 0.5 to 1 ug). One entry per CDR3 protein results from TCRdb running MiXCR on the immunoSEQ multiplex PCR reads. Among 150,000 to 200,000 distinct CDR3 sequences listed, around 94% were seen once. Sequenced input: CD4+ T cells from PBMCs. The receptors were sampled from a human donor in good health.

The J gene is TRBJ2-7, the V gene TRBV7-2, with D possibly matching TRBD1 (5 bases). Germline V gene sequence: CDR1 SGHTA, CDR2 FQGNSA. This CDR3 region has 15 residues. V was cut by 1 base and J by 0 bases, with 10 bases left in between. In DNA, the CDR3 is TGTGCCAGCAGCTTAGATGGGGCCAGCTCCTACGAGCAGTACTTC. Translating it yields CASSLDGASSYEQYF.

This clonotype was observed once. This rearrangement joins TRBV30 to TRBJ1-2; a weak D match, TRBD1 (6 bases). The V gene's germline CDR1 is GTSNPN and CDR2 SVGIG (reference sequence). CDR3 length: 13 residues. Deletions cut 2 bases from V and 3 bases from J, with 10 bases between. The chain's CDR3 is CAWSFPGDYGYTF. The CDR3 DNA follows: TGTGCCTGGAGTTTCCCAGGGGACTATGGCTACACCTTC.

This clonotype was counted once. CDR3 loop: CAISGQGPNQPQHF. The DNA of the CDR3 is TGTGCCATCAGCGGACAGGGACCTAATCAGCCCCAGCATTTT. V gene TRBV10-3 combines with J gene TRBJ1-5, with 8 bases aligning to TRBD1. Germline CDR1 and CDR2: ENHRY and SYGVKD. V dropped 6 bases and J dropped 4; count of bases not matched to a gene: 5. The CDR3 length is 14 residues.

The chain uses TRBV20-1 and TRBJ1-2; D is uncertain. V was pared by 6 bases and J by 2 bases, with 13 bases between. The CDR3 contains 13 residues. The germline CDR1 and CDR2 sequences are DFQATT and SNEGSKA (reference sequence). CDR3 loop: CSAAAPGNYGYTF. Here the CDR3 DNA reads TGCAGTGCCGCCGCACCCGGGAACTATGGCTACACCTTC.

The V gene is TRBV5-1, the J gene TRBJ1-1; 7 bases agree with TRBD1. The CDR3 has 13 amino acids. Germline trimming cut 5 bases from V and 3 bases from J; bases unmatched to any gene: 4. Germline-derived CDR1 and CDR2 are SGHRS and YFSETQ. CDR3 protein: CASRITGDTEAFF. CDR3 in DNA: TGCGCCAGCAGGATTACAGGGGACACTGAAGCTTTCTTT.

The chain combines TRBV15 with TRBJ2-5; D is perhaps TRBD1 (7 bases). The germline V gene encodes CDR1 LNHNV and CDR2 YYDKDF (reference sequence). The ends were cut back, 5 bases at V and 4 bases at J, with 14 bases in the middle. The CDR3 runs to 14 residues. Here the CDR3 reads CATSRFQGGETQYF. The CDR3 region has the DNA TGTGCCACCAGCCGTTTCCAGGGGGGAGAGACCCAGTACTTC. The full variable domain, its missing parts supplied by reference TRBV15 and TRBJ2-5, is DAMVIQNPRYQVTQFGKPVTLSCSQTLNHNVMYWYQQKSSQAPKLLFHYYDKDFNNEADTPDNFQSRRPNTSFCFLDIRSPGLGDTAMYLCATSRFQGGETQYFGPGTRLLVL.

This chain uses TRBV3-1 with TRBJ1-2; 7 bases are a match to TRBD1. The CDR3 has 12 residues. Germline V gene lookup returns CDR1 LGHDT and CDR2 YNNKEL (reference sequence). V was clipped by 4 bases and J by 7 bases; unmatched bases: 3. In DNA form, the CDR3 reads TGTGCCAGCAGCCCCCGACAGGGTGGCTACACCTTC. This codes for CASSPRQGGYTF.

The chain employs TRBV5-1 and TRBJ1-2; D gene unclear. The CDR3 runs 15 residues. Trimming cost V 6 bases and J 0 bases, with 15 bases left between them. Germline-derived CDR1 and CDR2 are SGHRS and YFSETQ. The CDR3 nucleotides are TGCGCCAGCATAGCAGATACTGGGGCTAACTATGGCTACACCTTC. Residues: CASIADTGANYGYTF.

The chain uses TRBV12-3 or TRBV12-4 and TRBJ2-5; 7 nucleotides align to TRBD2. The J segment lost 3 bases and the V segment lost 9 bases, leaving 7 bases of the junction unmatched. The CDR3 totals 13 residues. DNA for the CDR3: TGTGCCAGTTCTTGGGCGGGGGAAGAGACCCAGTACTTC. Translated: CASSWAGEETQYF.

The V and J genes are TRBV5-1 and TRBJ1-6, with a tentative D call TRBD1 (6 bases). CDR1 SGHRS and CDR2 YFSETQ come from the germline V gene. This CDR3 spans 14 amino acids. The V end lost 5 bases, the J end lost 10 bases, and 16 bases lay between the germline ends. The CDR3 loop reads CASRIQGRDSPLHF. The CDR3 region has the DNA TGCGCCAGCAGAATACAGGGAAGAGACTCACCCCTCCACTTT. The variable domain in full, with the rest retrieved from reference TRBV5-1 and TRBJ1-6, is KAGVTQTPRYLIKTRGQQVTLSCSPISGHRSVSWYQQTPGQGLQFLFEYFSETQRNKGNFPGRFSGRQFSNSRSEMNVSTLELGDSALYLCASRIQGRDSPLHFGNGTRLTVT.

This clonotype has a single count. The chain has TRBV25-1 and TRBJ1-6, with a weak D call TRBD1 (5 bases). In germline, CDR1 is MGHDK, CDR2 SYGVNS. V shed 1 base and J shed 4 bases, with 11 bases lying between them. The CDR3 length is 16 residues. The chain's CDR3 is CASSESLGGYNSPLHF. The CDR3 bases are TGTGCCAGCAGTGAATCGCTCGGGGGGTATAATTCACCCCTCCACTTT.

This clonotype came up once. The CDR3 is CASSQEDQPQHF. In DNA form, the CDR3 reads TGTGCCAGCAGCCAAGAGGATCAGCCCCAGCATTTT. The chain uses TRBV4-2 and TRBJ1-5; no reliable D call. With 0 bases removed from V and 5 bases from J, the gap between germline ends came to 2 bases. The CDR3 runs 12 residues. Germline V CDR1 and CDR2: LGHNA, YNFKEQ.

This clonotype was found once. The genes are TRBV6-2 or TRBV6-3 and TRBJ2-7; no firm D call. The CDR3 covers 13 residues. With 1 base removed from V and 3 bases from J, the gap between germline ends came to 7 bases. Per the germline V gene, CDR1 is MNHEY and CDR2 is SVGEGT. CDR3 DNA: TGTGCCAGCAGTTACTTACAGTTCTACGAGCAGTACTTC. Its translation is CASSYLQFYEQYF.

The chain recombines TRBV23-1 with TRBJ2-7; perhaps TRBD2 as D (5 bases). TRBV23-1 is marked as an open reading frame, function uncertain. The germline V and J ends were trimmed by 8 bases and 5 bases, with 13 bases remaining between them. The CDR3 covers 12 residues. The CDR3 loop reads CASVGKQDEQYF. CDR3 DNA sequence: TGCGCCAGCGTCGGGAAGCAAGACGAGCAGTACTTC.

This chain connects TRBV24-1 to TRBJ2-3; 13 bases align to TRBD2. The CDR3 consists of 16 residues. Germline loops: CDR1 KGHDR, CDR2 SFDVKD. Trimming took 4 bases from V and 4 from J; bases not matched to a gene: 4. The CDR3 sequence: CATSDPTSGGPDTQYF. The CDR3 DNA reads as TGTGCCACCAGTGACCCGACTAGCGGGGGGCCAGATACGCAGTATTTT.

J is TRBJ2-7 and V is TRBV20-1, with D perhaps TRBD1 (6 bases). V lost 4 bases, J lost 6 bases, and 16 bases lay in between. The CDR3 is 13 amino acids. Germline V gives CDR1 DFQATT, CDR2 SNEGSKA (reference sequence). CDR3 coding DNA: TGCAGTGCTAACAGGGTTGGATCAGTCGAGCAGTACTTC. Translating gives CSANRVGSVEQYF.

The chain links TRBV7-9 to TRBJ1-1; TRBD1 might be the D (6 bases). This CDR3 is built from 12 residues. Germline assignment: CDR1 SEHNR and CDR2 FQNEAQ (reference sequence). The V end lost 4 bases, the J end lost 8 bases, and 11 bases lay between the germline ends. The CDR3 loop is CASSYNTGEAFF. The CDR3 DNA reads TGTGCCAGCAGCTACAACACAGGGGAAGCTTTCTTT. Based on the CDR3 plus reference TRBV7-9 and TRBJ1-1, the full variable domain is DTGVSQNPRHKITKRGQNVTFRCDPISEHNRLYWYRQTLGQGPEFLTYFQNEAQLEKSRLLSDRFSAERPKGSFSTLEIQRTEQGDSAMYLCASSYNTGEAFFGQGTRLTVV.

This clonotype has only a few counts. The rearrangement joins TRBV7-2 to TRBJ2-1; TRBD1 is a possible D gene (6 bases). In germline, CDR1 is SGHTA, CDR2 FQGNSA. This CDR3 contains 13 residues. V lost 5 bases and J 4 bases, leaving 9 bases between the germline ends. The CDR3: CASSVDRYNEQFF. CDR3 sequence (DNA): TGTGCCAGCAGCGTGGACAGATACAATGAGCAGTTCTTC.

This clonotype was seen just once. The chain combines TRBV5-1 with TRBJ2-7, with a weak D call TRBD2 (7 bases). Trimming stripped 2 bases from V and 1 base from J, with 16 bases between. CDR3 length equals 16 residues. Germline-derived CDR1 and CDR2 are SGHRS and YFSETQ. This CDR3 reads CASSFGGASVSYEQYF. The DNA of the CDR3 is TGCGCCAGCAGCTTTGGGGGGGCCAGCGTATCCTACGAGCAGTACTTC.

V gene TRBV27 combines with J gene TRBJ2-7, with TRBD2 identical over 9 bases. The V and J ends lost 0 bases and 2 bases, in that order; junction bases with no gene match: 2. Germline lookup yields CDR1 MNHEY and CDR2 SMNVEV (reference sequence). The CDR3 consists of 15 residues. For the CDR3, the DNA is TGTGCCAGCAGTTTATCCGGCGGGGGGGCCTACGAGCAGTACTTC. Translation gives CASSLSGGGAYEQYF.

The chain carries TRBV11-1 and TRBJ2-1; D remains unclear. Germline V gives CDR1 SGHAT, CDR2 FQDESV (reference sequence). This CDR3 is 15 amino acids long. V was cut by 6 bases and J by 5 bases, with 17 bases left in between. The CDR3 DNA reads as TGTGCCAGCAGTTCGCAGTTTAACAGCCACAATGAGCAGTTCTTC. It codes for CASSSQFNSHNEQFF. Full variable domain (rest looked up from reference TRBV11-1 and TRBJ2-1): EAEVAQSPRYKITEKSQAVAFWCDPISGHATLYWYRQILGQGPELLVQFQDESVVDDSQLPKDRFSAERLKGVDSTLKIQPAELGDSAMYLCASSSQFNSHNEQFFGPGTRLTVL.

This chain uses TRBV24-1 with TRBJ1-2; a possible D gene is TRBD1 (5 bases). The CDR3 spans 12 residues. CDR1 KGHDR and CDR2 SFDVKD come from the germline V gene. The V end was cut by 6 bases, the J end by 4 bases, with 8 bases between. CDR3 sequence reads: CATSQGTYGYTF. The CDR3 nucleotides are TGTGCCACCAGTCAGGGTACCTATGGCTACACCTTC.

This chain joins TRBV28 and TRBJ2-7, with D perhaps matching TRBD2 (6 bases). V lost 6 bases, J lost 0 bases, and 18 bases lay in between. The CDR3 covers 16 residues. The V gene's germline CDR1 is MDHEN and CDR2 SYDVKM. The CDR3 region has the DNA TGTGCCAGCAGACATCGACTGGAGCGGGCCTCCTACGAGCAGTACTTC. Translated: CASRHRLERASYEQYF.

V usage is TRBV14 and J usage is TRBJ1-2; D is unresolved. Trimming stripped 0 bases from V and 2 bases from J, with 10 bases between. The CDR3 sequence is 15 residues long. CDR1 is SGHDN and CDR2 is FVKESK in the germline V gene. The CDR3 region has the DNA TGTGCCAGCAGCCAAGATACCACAACCAACTATGGCTACACCTTC. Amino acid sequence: CASSQDTTTNYGYTF.

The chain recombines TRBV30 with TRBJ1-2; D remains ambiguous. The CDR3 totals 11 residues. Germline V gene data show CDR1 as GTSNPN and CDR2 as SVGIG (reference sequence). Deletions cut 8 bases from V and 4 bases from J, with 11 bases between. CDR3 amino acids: CAGWEFYGYTF. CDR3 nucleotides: TGTGCCGGGTGGGAGTTCTATGGCTACACCTTC.

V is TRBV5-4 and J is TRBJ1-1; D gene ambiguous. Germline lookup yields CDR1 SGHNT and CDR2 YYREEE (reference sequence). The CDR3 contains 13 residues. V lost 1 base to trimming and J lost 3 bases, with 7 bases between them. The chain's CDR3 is CASSLSRYTEAFF. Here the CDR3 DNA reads TGTGCCAGCAGCTTGTCCCGCTACACTGAAGCTTTCTTT.

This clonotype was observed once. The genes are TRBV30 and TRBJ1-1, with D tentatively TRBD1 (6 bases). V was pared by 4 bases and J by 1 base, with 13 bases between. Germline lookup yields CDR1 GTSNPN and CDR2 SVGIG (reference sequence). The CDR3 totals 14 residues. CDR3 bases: TGTGCCTGGACTACGGGACACTGGAACACTGAAGCTTTCTTT. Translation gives CAWTTGHWNTEAFF.

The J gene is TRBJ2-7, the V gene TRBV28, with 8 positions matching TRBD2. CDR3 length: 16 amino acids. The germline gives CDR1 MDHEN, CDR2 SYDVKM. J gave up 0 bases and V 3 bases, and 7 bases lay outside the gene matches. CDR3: CASSFLSGGPSYEQYF. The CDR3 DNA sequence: TGTGCCAGCAGTTTTTTGAGCGGGGGTCCCTCCTACGAGCAGTACTTC.

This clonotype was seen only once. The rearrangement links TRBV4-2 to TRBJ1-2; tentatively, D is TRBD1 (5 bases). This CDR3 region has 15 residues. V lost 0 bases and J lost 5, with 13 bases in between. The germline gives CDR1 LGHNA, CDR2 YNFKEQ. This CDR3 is CASSQEVVGGYGYTF. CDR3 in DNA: TGTGCCAGCAGCCAAGAGGTTGTGGGGGGATATGGCTACACCTTC.